The entry below describes one TCR beta chain. This record belongs to a study of T cell changes during pregnancy in multiple sclerosis. The CDR3 is 15 amino acids. The germline V and J ends were trimmed by 5 bases and 0 bases, with 11 bases remaining between them. The germline gives CDR1 LGHNT, CDR2 FRNRAP. The data were produced by immunoSEQ multiplex PCR, yet TCRdb's version contains in-frame clones alone and is incomplete. The sample consists of 100,000 to 110,000 clones, 80% to 95% of them appearing once. This receptor was taken from a female donor with multiple sclerosis, enrolled in a pregnancy study. Sequencing used peripheral blood, obtained after pregnancy. The gene calls are TRBV12-5 and TRBJ2-1; maybe TRBD2 (5 bases). The CDR3 region is CASGRDRSSYNEQFF. CDR3 DNA: TGTGCTAGTGGTCGGGATAGAAGCTCCTACAATGAGCAGTTCTTC.